These T cell receptor beta chains were read from a single sample in a study of T cell responses to AZD1222 COVID-19 vaccine. Repertoires were generated with immunoSEQ multiplex PCR, while TCRdb's copy carries only in-frame clones and drops some. Found here are fewer than 120,000 clones, over 85% of them singletons; the top ten hold roughly 2.5%. The sample was peripheral blood, taken 28 days after the second AZD1222 dose. These receptors were taken from an adult who received the AZD1222 COVID-19 vaccine. The CDR3 runs from the conserved cysteine through the conserved F or W. D genes are given only for firm matches. The size field is filled for only some rows; it gives once, few, many or a size class.

TGCGCCAGCAGCTTGGACGGGGTCGGTTCTCAGCCCCAGCATTTT,CASSLDGVGSQPQHF,NA,TRBV5-1,TRBJ1-5,NA
TGTGCCAGCAGCTTAGTTCCAGGGGGGAACACCGGGGAGCTGTTTTTT,CASSLVPGGNTGELFF,TRBD1,TRBV7-2,TRBJ2-2,NA
TGCGCCAGCAGCCGGGGACAGGGGATGGATACGCAGTATTTT,CASSRGQGMDTQYF,TRBD1,TRBV4-3,TRBJ2-3,NA
TGCGCCAGCAGCTTGGCCCCCGCAGGGGACGAGCAGTACTTC,CASSLAPAGDEQYF,NA,TRBV5-1,TRBJ2-7,NA
TGCGCCAGCAGCCCCCGACAGGGGAGGGTCCAAGAGACCCAGTACTTC,CASSPRQGRVQETQYF,NA,TRBV5-1,TRBJ2-5,NA
TGCGCCAGCAGCTTTTCAGGGCGGACCGGGGAGCTGTTTTTT,CASSFSGRTGELFF,NA,TRBV5-1,TRBJ2-2,NA
TGTGCCAGCAGTTACAACCGACGGACTAGCGGGGAGCGAACCGGGGAGCTGTTTTTT,CASSYNRRTSGERTGELFF,TRBD2,TRBV6-2/TRBV6-3,TRBJ2-2,few
TGTGCCAGCTCACGGGGCGGCCTGTACAATGAGCAGTTCTTC,CASSRGGLYNEQFF,NA,TRBV18,TRBJ2-1,NA
TGCGCCAGCAGTGAGTCTTCCGGACTTAATGAAAAACTGTTTTTT,CASSESSGLNEKLFF,NA,TRBV10-1,TRBJ1-4,NA
TGTGCCACCAGCAGAAGGACCGAGATCACAGATACGCAGTATTTT,CATSRRTEITDTQYF,NA,TRBV15,TRBJ2-3,NA
TGTGCCAGCAGCTTGAGACAGGGGATGAGGGAGCAGTACTTC,CASSLRQGMREQYF,TRBD1,TRBV5-4,TRBJ2-7,NA
TGTGCCAGCAGTGAAGCGACACAGGGTCATAGCAATCAGCCCCAGCATTTT,CASSEATQGHSNQPQHF,NA,TRBV2,TRBJ1-5,NA
TGTGCCACCAGCAGGCGTGCGAGCAATCAGCCCCAGCATTTT,CATSRRASNQPQHF,NA,TRBV15,TRBJ1-5,once
TGCGCCAGCAGCTTGGAACTAGCGGGGGTAATAGAGACCCAGTACTTC,CASSLELAGVIETQYF,TRBD2,TRBV5-1,TRBJ2-5,NA
TGTGCCAGTAGTATTTCGGGATCTGAGACCCAGTACTTC,CASSISGSETQYF,NA,TRBV19,TRBJ2-5,NA
TGTGCCAGCAGCTCACAGGGAGATACGCAGTATTTT,CASSSQGDTQYF,NA,TRBV7-6,TRBJ2-3,NA
TGTGCCAGCAGCCCCTACGGACAGACCGGAGGCGAGTCAGAGACCCAGTACTTC,CASSPYGQTGGESETQYF,NA,TRBV7-2,TRBJ2-5,NA
TGTGCCATCAGTGAGTCGGAACCTGGAGGAATTAATGAAAAACTGTTTTTT,CAISESEPGGINEKLFF,NA,TRBV10-3,TRBJ1-4,NA
TGTGCCACCAGCAATGGGGGTGGGGTAGACTACAATGAGCAGTTCTTC,CATSNGGGVDYNEQFF,NA,TRBV24-1,TRBJ2-1,NA
TGCGCCAGCCCTTTTCGGACAGGGGGCCCGTACGAGCAGTACTTC,CASPFRTGGPYEQYF,TRBD1,TRBV23-1,TRBJ2-7,NA
TGTGCCAGCAGCCAAGGGAACAATCAGCCCCAGCATTTT,CASSQGNNQPQHF,NA,TRBV4-2,TRBJ1-5,NA
TGTGCCAGCAGTTCAGGGAGCGGGGGGGCGGATACGCAGTATTTT,CASSSGSGGADTQYF,TRBD2,TRBV6-2/TRBV6-3,TRBJ2-3,NA
TGCGCCAGCAGCTTCAGGGGACCCGGAGAAAAACTGTTTTTT,CASSFRGPGEKLFF,NA,TRBV5-1,TRBJ1-4,NA